The 24 T cell receptor beta chains reported below all come from one sample, sequenced in a study of blood T cell repertoires in COVID-19. Sequencing was performed with immunoSEQ multiplex PCR; in TCRdb, only in-frame clones are kept and a portion is missing. Of approximately 280,000 clones detected, roughly 80% appear once; the ten largest clones hold more than 4%. Material: PBMCs or T cells enriched from blood (not recorded which). The receptors originated from a man aged 40-55 years who had been exposed to COVID-19.

This chain connects TRBV5-4 to TRBJ1-2; no firm D call. The CDR3 covers 13 residues. The ends were cut back, 4 bases at V and 6 bases at J, with 13 bases in the middle. In germline, CDR1 is SGHNT, CDR2 YYREEE (reference sequence). The CDR3 region has the DNA TGTGCCAGCAGCCCTAAATTGAGGGATGGCTACACCTTC. Protein product: CASSPKLRDGYTF.

This rearrangement joins TRBV30 to TRBJ2-5; 8 bases agree with TRBD2. V shed 2 bases and J 9 bases; nucleotides not matched to a gene: 8. CDR3 length equals 13 residues. From germline, CDR1 is GTSNPN and CDR2 SVGIG (reference sequence). CDR3 protein: CAWSRPTGRAQYF. CDR3 coding DNA: TGTGCCTGGAGTAGGCCGACCGGGAGGGCCCAGTACTTC. The full variable domain, in which reference TRBV30 and TRBJ2-5 provide the parts outside the CDR3, is SQTIHQWPATLVQPVGSPLSLECTVEGTSNPNLYWYRQAAGRGLQLLFYSVGIGQISSEVPQNLSASRPQDRQFILSSKKLLLSDSGFYLCAWSRPTGRAQYFGPGTRLLVL.

This chain joins TRBV10-1 and TRBJ2-1; 14 nucleotides align to TRBD2. J lost 10 bases, V lost 8 bases, and 4 bases had no gene match. The CDR3 runs to 13 residues. CDR1 is WNHNN and CDR2 is SYGVQD in the germline V gene (reference sequence). CDR3 nucleotide sequence: TGCGCCAGCGGTGGACTAGCGGGAGGAGAGCAGTTCTTC. As protein: CASGGLAGGEQFF.

This sequence joins TRBV7-3 and TRBJ1-1; TRBD1 matches 8 bases. After removal of 3 bases from V and 1 base from J, the junction contained 1 base not matched to a gene. CDR1 is SGHTA and CDR2 is FQGTGA in the germline V gene. The CDR3 is made up of 14 amino acids. DNA for the CDR3: TGTGCCAGCAGCTTGGGGACAGGGAACACTGAAGCTTTCTTT. Translation gives CASSLGTGNTEAFF. The full variable domain, with the rest looked up from reference TRBV7-3 and TRBJ1-1, is GAGVSQTPSNKVTEKGKYVELRCDPISGHTALYWYRQSLGQGPEFLIYFQGTGAADDSGLPNDRFFAVRPEGSVSTLKIQRTERGDSAVYLCASSLGTGNTEAFFGQGTRLTVV.

V usage is TRBV7-2 and J usage is TRBJ2-7; 7 nucleotides align to TRBD1. V lost 6 bases, J lost 2 bases, and 10 bases stayed unmatched. CDR3 length: 15 amino acids. CDR1 is SGHTA, CDR2 FQGNSA, per germline. CDR3 region: CASSHRTGAAYEQYF. The DNA of the CDR3 is TGTGCCAGCAGTCACCGGACAGGCGCAGCCTACGAGCAGTACTTC.

The V gene is TRBV7-9, the J gene TRBJ1-3, with D uncertain. CDR3 length equals 15 residues. Per germline, CDR1 SEHNR and CDR2 FQNEAQ (reference sequence). The V end lost 1 base, the J end lost 4 bases, and 11 bases lay between the germline ends. In nucleotides, the CDR3 is TGTGCCAGCAGCTTAGGGTATAGTGTGGGAAACACCATATATTTT. As protein: CASSLGYSVGNTIYF.

The rearrangement links TRBV6-4 to TRBJ2-2; 9 nucleotides align to TRBD2. The CDR3 totals 15 residues. V lost 3 bases to trimming and J lost 1 base; unmatched junction nucleotides: 0. CDR1 and CDR2 from the germline V gene are MRHNA and SNTAGT. The CDR3 DNA follows: TGTGCCAGCAGTGAGACTAGCGGGAACACCGGGGAGCTGTTTTTT. It specifies CASSETSGNTGELFF.

This rearrangement joins TRBV19 to TRBJ1-4; 7 bases are shared with TRBD1. The CDR3 totals 17 residues. Unmatched junction bases numbered 11, after V lost 0 bases and J lost 7 bases. Germline assignment: CDR1 LNHDA and CDR2 SQIVND (reference sequence). Written as DNA, the CDR3 is TGTGCCAGTAGTATAGATCAGGGGGACAGCCTAGTTGAAAAACTGTTTTTT. Protein sequence: CASSIDQGDSLVEKLFF.

The V gene is TRBV29-1, the J gene TRBJ2-3; 9 nucleotides agree with TRBD1. CDR3 length equals 16 residues. Unmatched junction bases numbered 12, after V lost 4 bases and J lost 4 bases. CDR1 is SQVTM and CDR2 is ANQGSEA in the germline V gene. CDR3 protein: CSVATGTGLRSDTQYF. The CDR3 region has the DNA TGCAGCGTTGCAACCGGGACAGGGCTCCGGTCAGATACGCAGTATTTT.

The J gene is TRBJ2-7, the V gene TRBV6-5; the D is unclear. This CDR3 has 13 residues. Germline V gene data show CDR1 as MNHEY and CDR2 as SVGAGI. With 3 bases removed from V and 5 bases from J, the gap between germline ends came to 11 bases. CDR3 coding DNA: TGTGCCAGCAGTTATTCGCGAGTCCACGAGCAGTACTTC. Its protein product is CASSYSRVHEQYF.

V is TRBV7-3 and J is TRBJ2-2; 7 positions agree with TRBD1. Germline trimming cut 8 bases from V and 0 bases from J; bases unmatched to any gene: 6. This CDR3 spans 15 amino acids. Germline V gene data show CDR1 as SGHTA and CDR2 as FQGTGA. DNA of the CDR3: TGTGCCAGCGCCCGACAGGGTTCGAACACCGGGGAGCTGTTTTTT. This gives the protein CASARQGSNTGELFF.

V usage is TRBV3-1 (or the pseudogene TRBV3-2) and J usage is TRBJ1-2; no clear D. The germline gives CDR1 LGHDT, CDR2 YNNKEL (reference sequence). The CDR3 is 13 residues long. The V and J ends lost 1 base and 2 bases respectively, with 5 bases between them. DNA for the CDR3: TGTGCCAGCAGCCAAGGAGTGAACTATGGCTACACCTTC. Its protein product is CASSQGVNYGYTF.

The V gene is TRBV4-2, the J gene TRBJ1-2; D may be TRBD1 (6 bases). This CDR3 comprises 16 residues. Germline V gene sequence: CDR1 LGHNA, CDR2 YNFKEQ. V lost 1 base, J lost 4 bases, and 16 bases lay in between. CDR3 coding DNA: TGTGCCAGCAGCCAAGTGGGGCCCAGGGGTGGCTATGGCTACACCTTC. As protein: CASSQVGPRGGYGYTF.

The gene calls are TRBV7-3 and TRBJ1-2; no firm D call. This CDR3 is 12 amino acids long. Trimming took 1 base from V and 7 from J, leaving 7 bases between them. Germline CDR1 SGHTA, CDR2 FQGTGA. In nucleotides, the CDR3 is TGTGCCAGCAGCTTAAGCGGGTTTGGCTACACCTTC. Protein product: CASSLSGFGYTF. The full variable domain, completed using reference TRBV7-3 and TRBJ1-2, is GAGVSQTPSNKVTEKGKYVELRCDPISGHTALYWYRQSLGQGPEFLIYFQGTGAADDSGLPNDRFFAVRPEGSVSTLKIQRTERGDSAVYLCASSLSGFGYTFGSGTRLTVV.

CDR3 bases: TGTGCCAGCAGCGAGACAGTTGGACTGTTTTTT. This sequence encodes CASSETVGLFF. V and J are TRBV7-9 and TRBJ1-4; D is possibly TRBD1 (5 bases). V was clipped by 5 bases and J by 13 bases, with 11 bases between them. CDR1 and CDR2 from the germline V gene are SEHNR and FQNEAQ (reference sequence). This CDR3 has 11 amino acids.

The genes are TRBV10-1 and TRBJ2-7, with TRBD1 identical over 9 bases. The junction had 7 bases not matched to a gene; V was cut back by 4 bases and J by 3 bases. Germline V gene sequence: CDR1 WNHNN, CDR2 SYGVQD (reference sequence). The CDR3 has 15 amino acids. The CDR3 region has the DNA TGCGCCAGCAGTGCGGGACAGGGTATGGGCTACGAGCAGTACTTC. Its translation is CASSAGQGMGYEQYF.

The sample holds one count of this clone. The rearrangement uses TRBV5-6 and TRBJ2-5, with no clear D. In germline, CDR1 is SGHDT, CDR2 YYEEEE. The ends were cut back, 0 bases at V and 1 base at J, with 4 bases in the middle. This CDR3 is 13 amino acids long. The DNA for the CDR3 is TGTGCCAGCAGCTTGGACGGCCAAGAGACCCAGTACTTC. This translates into CASSLDGQETQYF.

This rearrangement joins TRBV3-1 (or the pseudogene TRBV3-2) to TRBJ1-1; 7 bases are a match to TRBD1. This CDR3 spans 14 amino acids. J gave up 11 bases and V 4 bases, and 13 bases lay outside the gene matches. Looked up from germline, CDR1 is LGHDT and CDR2 is YNNKEL (reference sequence). CDR3 protein: CASSRQTGARRAFF. In nucleotides, the CDR3 is TGTGCCAGCAGCCGCCAAACAGGGGCAAGAAGGGCTTTCTTT.

CDR3 in DNA: TGCGCCAGCAGCCAAGTGCCACAGCCTGGCTATGGCTACACCTTC. Translated, it gives CASSQVPQPGYGYTF. The V call is TRBV4-1, the J call TRBJ1-2; D not certain. V was trimmed by 1 base and J by 4 bases, leaving 13 bases between them. This CDR3 has 15 amino acids. Germline V CDR1 and CDR2: MGHRA, YSYEKL.

CDR3 nucleotide sequence: TGCGCCAGCACCCCCCCCGGGACAGGGGAATTGGGTACGCAGTATTTT. Its protein product is CASTPPGTGELGTQYF. V and J are TRBV5-1 and TRBJ2-3, with 10 bases lining up with TRBD1. This CDR3 is built from 16 residues. CDR1 and CDR2 from the germline V gene are SGHRS and YFSETQ. Unmatched junction bases numbered 15, after V lost 6 bases and J lost 8 bases.

The J gene is TRBJ2-5, the V gene TRBV19; 11 bases map to TRBD1. V shed 3 bases, J shed 7 bases, and the junction held 1 base outside the gene matches. The CDR3 is made up of 13 amino acids. Germline CDR1 is LNHDA and CDR2 is SQIVND (reference sequence). The CDR3 DNA is TGTGCCAGTAGTATTGGGACAGGGGGGACCCAGTACTTC. Encoded protein: CASSIGTGGTQYF.

The V call is TRBV30, the J call TRBJ1-5; D not certain. V lost 0 bases and J 9 bases, leaving 9 bases between the germline ends. The V gene's germline CDR1 is GTSNPN and CDR2 SVGIG (reference sequence). This CDR3 has 12 amino acids. The CDR3 region is CAWSVLFGPQHF. CDR3 coding DNA: TGTGCCTGGAGTGTCCTGTTCGGGCCCCAGCATTTT.

The CDR3: CASGLVQELLAGGTYEQYF. CDR3 nucleotide sequence: TGTGCTAGTGGTTTGGTCCAAGAATTACTAGCGGGAGGAACCTACGAGCAGTACTTC. The chain carries TRBV12-5 and TRBJ2-7; TRBD2 agrees at 12 bases. The V gene's germline CDR1 is LGHNT and CDR2 FRNRAP. CDR3 length: 19 amino acids. Losses at the gene ends were 0 bases for V and 2 bases for J; bases not matched to a gene: 11.

The chain couples TRBV7-2 to TRBJ2-1, with TRBD2 identical over 8 bases. Germline CDR1 reads SGHTA; CDR2 reads FQGNSA. The CDR3 is 14 residues long. The J segment lost 10 bases and the V segment lost 0 bases, leaving 5 bases of the junction unmatched. The CDR3 spells CASSLARGRWEQFF. The CDR3 DNA reads TGTGCCAGCAGCTTAGCTCGCGGGAGGTGGGAGCAGTTCTTC.